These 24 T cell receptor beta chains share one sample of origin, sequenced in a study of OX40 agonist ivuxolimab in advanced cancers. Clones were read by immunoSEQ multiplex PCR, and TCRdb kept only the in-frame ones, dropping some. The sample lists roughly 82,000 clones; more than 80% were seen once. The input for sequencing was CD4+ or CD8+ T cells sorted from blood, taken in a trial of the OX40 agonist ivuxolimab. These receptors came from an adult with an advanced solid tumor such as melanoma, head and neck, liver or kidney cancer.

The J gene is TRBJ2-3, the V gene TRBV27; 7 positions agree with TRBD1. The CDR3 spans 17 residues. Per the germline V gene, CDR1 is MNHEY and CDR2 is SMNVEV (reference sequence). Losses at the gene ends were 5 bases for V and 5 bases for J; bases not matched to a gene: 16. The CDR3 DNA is TGTGCCAGCAGTATTAGTCTGACAGGGCCGCCAGTAGATACGCAGTATTTT. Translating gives CASSISLTGPPVDTQYF.

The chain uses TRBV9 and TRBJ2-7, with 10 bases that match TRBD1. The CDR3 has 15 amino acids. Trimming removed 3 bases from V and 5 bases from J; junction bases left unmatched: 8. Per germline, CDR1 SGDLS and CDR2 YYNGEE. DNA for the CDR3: TGTGCCAGCAGCGCCAACGGACAGGGGGAAGACGAGCAGTACTTC. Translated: CASSANGQGEDEQYF.

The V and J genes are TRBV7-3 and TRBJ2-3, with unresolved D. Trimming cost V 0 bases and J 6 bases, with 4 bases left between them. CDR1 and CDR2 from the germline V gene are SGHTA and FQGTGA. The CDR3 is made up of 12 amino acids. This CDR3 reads CASSLTGDTQYF. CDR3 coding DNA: TGTGCCAGCAGCTTAACGGGCGATACGCAGTATTTT.

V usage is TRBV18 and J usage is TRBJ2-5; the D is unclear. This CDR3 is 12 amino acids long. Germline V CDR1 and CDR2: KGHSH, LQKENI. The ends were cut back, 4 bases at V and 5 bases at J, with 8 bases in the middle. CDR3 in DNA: TGTGCCAGCTCACGGGTCGCGGAGACCCAGTACTTC. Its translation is CASSRVAETQYF.

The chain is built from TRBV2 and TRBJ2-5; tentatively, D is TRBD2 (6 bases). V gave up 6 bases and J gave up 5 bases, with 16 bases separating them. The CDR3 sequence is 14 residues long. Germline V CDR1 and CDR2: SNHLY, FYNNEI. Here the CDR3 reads CASSWRESQETQYF. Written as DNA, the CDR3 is TGTGCCAGCAGCTGGCGGGAATCGCAGGAGACCCAGTACTTC.

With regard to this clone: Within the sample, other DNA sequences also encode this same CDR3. The CDR3 DNA sequence: TGCGCCAGCTCCGAACAGGGGAACACTGAAGCTTTCTTT. It codes for CASSEQGNTEAFF. This chain connects TRBV5-1 to TRBJ1-1; TRBD1 is a possible D gene (6 bases). Germline CDR1 and CDR2: SGHRS and YFSETQ. The CDR3 has 13 residues. The germline V and J ends were trimmed by 7 bases and 1 base, with 11 bases remaining between them.

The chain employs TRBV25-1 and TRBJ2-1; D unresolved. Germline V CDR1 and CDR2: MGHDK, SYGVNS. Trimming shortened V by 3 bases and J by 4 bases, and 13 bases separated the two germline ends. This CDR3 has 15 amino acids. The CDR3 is CASSDSNGYYNEQFF. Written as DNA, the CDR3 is TGTGCCAGCAGTGATTCCAACGGGTATTACAATGAGCAGTTCTTC.

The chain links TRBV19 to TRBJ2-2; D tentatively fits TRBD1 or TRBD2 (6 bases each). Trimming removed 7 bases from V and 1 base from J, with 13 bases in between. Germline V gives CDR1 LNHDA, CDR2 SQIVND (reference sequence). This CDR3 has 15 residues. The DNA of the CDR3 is TGTGCCAGTACTTCTAGGGGGGAGAACACCGGGGAGCTGTTTTTT. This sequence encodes CASTSRGENTGELFF. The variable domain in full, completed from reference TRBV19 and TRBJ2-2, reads DGGITQSPKYLFRKEGQNVTLSCEQNLNHDAMYWYRQDPGQGLRLIYYSQIVNDFQKGDIAEGYSVSREKKESFPLTVTSAQKNPTAFYLCASTSRGENTGELFFGEGSRLTVL.

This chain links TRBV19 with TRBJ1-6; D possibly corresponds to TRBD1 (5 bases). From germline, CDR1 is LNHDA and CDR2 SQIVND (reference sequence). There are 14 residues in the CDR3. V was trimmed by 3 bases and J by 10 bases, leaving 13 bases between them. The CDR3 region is CASSMGTLQSPLHF. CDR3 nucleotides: TGTGCCAGTAGTATGGGGACTTTGCAATCACCCCTCCACTTT.

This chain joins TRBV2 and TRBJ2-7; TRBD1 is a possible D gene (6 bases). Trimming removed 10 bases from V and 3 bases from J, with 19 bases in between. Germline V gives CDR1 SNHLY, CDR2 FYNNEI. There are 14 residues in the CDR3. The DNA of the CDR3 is TGTGCCACCAAATTAGGGGGAGACTACTACGAGCAGTACTTC. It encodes CATKLGGDYYEQYF.

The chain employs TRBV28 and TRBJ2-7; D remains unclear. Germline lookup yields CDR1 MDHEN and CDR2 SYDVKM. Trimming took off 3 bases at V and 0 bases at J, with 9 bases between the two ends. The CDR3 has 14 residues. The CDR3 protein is CASSFSHSSYEQYF. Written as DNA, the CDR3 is TGTGCCAGCAGTTTTTCCCACAGCTCCTACGAGCAGTACTTC.

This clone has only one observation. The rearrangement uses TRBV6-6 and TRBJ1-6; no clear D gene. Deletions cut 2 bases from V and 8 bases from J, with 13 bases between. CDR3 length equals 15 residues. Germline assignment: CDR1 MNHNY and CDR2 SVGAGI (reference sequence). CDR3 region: CASSYRGPTYSPLHF. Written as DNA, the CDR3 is TGTGCCAGCAGTTACCGAGGGCCAACCTATTCACCCCTCCACTTT.

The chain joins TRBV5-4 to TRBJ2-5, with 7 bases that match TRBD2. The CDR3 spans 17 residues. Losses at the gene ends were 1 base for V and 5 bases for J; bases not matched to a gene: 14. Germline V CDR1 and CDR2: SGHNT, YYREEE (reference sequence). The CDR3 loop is CASSLRAGGRAWETQYF. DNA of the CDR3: TGTGCCAGCAGCTTGAGGGCAGGAGGGAGGGCGTGGGAGACCCAGTACTTC.

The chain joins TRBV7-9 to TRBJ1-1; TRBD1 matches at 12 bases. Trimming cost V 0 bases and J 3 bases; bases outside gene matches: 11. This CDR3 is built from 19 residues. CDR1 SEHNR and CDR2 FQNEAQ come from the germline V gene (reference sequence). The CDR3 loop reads CASSLAPLGQGARDTEAFF. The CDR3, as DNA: TGTGCCAGCAGCTTAGCCCCCTTGGGACAGGGGGCCCGGGACACTGAAGCTTTCTTT. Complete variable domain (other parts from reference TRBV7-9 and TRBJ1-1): DTGVSQNPRHKITKRGQNVTFRCDPISEHNRLYWYRQTLGQGPEFLTYFQNEAQLEKSRLLSDRFSAERPKGSFSTLEIQRTEQGDSAMYLCASSLAPLGQGARDTEAFFGQGTRLTVV.

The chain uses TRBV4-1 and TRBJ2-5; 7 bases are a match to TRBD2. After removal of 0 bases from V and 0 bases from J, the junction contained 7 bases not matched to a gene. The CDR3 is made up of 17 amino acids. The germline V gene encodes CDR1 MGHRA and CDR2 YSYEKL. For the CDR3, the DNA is TGCGCCAGCAGCCAAGATCTCCTAGCGGCCTACCAAGAGACCCAGTACTTC. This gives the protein CASSQDLLAAYQETQYF.

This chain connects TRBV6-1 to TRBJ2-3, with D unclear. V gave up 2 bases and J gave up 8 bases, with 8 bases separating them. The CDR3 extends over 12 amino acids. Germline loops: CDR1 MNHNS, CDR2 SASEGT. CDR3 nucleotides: TGTGCCAGCAGTGAACCGTGGGCTACGCAGTATTTT. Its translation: CASSEPWATQYF.

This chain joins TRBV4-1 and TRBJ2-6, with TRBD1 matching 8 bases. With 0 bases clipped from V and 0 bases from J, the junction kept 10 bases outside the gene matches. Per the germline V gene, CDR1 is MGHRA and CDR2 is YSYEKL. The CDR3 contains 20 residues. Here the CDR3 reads CASSQDSRDRITSGANVLTF. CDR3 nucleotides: TGCGCCAGCAGCCAAGATAGCCGGGACAGGATCACCTCTGGGGCCAACGTCCTGACTTTC.

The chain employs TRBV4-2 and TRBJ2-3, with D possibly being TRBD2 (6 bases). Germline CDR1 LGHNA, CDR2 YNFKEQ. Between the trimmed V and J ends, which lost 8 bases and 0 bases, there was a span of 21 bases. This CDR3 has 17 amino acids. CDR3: CASGSGTGAGSTDTQYF. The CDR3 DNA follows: TGTGCCAGCGGGTCCGGGACTGGGGCGGGTAGCACAGATACGCAGTATTTT.

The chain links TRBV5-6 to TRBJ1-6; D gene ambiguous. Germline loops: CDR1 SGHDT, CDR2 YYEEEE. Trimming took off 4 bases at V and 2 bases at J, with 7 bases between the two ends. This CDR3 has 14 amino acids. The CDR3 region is CASSRDPYNSPLHF. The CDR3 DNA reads TGTGCCAGCAGCAGGGATCCCTATAATTCACCCCTCCACTTT. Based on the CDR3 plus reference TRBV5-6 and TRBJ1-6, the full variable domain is DAGVTQSPTHLIKTRGQQVTLRCSPKSGHDTVSWYQQALGQGPQFIFQYYEEEERQRGNFPDRFSGHQFPNYSSELNVNALLLGDSALYLCASSRDPYNSPLHFGNGTRLTVT.

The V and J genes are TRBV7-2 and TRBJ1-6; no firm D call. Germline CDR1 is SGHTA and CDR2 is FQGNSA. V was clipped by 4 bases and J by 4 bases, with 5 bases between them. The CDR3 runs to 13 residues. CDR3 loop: CASSSVYNSPLHF. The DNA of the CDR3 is TGTGCCAGCAGCTCAGTTTATAATTCACCCCTCCACTTT.

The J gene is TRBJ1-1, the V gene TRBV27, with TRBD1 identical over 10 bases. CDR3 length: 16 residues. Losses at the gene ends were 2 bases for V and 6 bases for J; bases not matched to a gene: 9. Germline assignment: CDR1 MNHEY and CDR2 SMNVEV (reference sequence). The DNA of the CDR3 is TGTGCCAGCAGTTTACGGGTGGGACAGGGGCGCCCTGAAGCTTTCTTT. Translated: CASSLRVGQGRPEAFF.

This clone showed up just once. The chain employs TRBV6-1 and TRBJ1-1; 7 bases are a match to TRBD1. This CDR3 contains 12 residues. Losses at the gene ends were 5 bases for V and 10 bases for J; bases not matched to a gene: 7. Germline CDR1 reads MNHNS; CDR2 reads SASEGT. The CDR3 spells CASSRREGAAFF. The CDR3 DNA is TGTGCCAGCAGTCGAAGGGAGGGGGCAGCTTTCTTT.

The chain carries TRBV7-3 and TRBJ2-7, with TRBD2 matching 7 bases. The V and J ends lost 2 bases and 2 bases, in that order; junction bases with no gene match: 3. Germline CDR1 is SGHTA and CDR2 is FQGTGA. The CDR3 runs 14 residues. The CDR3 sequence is CASSLYGRPYEQYF. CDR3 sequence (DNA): TGTGCCAGCAGCTTATACGGGAGGCCCTACGAGCAGTACTTC.

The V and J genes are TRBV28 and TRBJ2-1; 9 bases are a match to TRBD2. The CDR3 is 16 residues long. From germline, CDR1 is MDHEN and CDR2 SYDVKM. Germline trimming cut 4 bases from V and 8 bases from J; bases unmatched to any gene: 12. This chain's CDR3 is CASSSPLRGRAYEQFF. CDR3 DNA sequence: TGTGCCAGCAGTTCGCCCCTCCGCGGGAGGGCATATGAGCAGTTCTTC.